The rows below give T cell receptor beta chains drawn from one sample of a study of blood T cell repertoires in COVID-19. Measured with immunoSEQ multiplex PCR; TCRdb has only the in-frame clones, and not every one. The sample carries 130,000 or so clones, about 83% recorded once. Sequenced sample: peripheral blood. Receptors originate from a man aged 25-45 years with COVID-19, enrolled during active disease. The conserved cysteine and the conserved F or W are not part of the CDR3 here.

>TRBV28|TRBJ2-2
ASKPRAGDHLSGGELF
>TRBV6-2/TRBV6-3|TRBJ2-7
ASSYSSEGSYEQY
>TRBV6-5|TRBJ1-1
ASSYRAGDEAF
>TRBV27|TRBJ2-5
ASRRTSGRAGLETQY
>TRBV5-1|TRBJ2-7
ASSPTSGSSYEQY
>TRBV4-3|TRBJ2-1
ASSQDRTISEQF
>TRBV5-4|TRBJ2-5
ASSRGQGGQETQY
>TRBV5-6|TRBJ1-4
ASSLWGATNEKLF
>TRBV21-1|TRBJ2-3
ARVGRLADTQY
>TRBV28|TRBJ2-7
ASSGMTARVSYEQY
>TRBV21-1|TRBJ1-5
AIYSQLWRGFLTNSNQPQH
>TRBV9|TRBJ2-5
ASSESGVQQETQY
>TRBV19|TRBJ2-3
ASSIGRHVADTQY
>TRBV9|TRBJ2-2
ASSVKGRMNTGELF
>TRBV7-7|TRBJ2-1
ASSAGTSHEQF
>TRBV2|TRBJ1-1
ASSAGEGTEAF
>TRBV2|TRBJ2-1
ASRTQPASGRNEQF
>TRBV3-1/TRBV3-2|TRBJ2-1
AASGRSNEQF
>TRBV28|TRBJ2-7
ASSLVLAGPYEQY
>TRBV27|TRBJ1-5
ASRPLGNQPQH